This entry features one TCR beta chain sequence. The table lists this clone with a count of one. No antigen is known for it. Nothing much larger sits one base from this clone, and base qualities are not available. The sample belongs to a study of PD-1 blockade in mismatch repair-deficient tumors (TCRdb year 2017). Some background on the complete study: Between September 2013 and late 2016, roughly 78 consecutive patients with about 11 mismatch repair-deficient cancer types, all previously treated and progressing, were enrolled in the trial. Deep sequencing of TCR CDR3 regions was used to track tumor-associated T cell clones in peripheral blood of patients responding to PD-1 blockade. Summary of the overall study and its limitations: Tumor-resident clones, often undetectable in blood before treatment, expanded rapidly after pembrolizumab and then contracted, generally before radiologic responses.

Mismatch repair deficiency in every enrolled patient was established by polymerase chain reaction or immunohistochemistry. A few patients who responded to pembrolizumab therapy underwent TCR sequencing. The phase II trial prospectively evaluated PD-1 blockade with pembrolizumab in advanced mismatch repair-deficient cancers, independent of tissue of origin. Peripheral blood T cell samples were gathered serially, both before PD-1 blockade started and at multiple time points afterward. Blood sampling times were expressed in weeks after the first pembrolizumab dose. Library generation was performed with the immunoSEQ multiplex PCR assay. Held by TCRdb, this immuneACCESS table contains in-frame sequences only and omits some clones. Under half of the omission traces to an unresolved V gene where checked; the cause of the rest is unknown. The sample table lists tens of thousands of clones, more than 65% of them with a count of one. About 8.1% of the sample rests with the top ten.

The TCR comes from an adult with mismatch repair-deficient cancer. This specimen consisted of peripheral blood, obtained around 19 weeks after starting pembrolizumab.

The DNA reads TGCGCCAGCAGCAAAGGTTGGGGGATTGGGGCCAACGTCCTGACTTTC. Translated, this gives CASSKGWGIGANVLTF. The chain employs TRBV5-1 and TRBJ2-6; the D gene could be either TRBD1 or TRBD2, each agreeing at 5 bases. The CDR3, cysteine through phenylalanine, is 16 amino acids long. The retained sequence is limited to the CDR3, 48 bases, with the frame set at the first base. Via the germline V gene, CDR1 is SGHRS and CDR2 YFSETQ. Cut back by 4 bases and 3 bases, the V and J ends lie 14 bases apart.